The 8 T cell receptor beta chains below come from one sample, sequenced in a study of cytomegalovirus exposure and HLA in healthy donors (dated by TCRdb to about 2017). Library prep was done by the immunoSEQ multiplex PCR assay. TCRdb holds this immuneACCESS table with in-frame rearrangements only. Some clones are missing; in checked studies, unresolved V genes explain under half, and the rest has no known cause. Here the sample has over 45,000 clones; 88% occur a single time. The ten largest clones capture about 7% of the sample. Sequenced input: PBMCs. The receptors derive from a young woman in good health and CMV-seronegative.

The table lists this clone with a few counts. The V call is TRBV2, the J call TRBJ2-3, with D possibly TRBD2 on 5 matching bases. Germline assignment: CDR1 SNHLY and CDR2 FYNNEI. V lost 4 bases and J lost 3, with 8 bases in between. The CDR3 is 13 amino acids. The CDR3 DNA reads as TGTGCCAGCAGTGTGTCGGGGACAGATACGCAGTATTTT. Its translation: CASSVSGTDTQYF. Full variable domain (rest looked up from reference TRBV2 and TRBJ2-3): EPEVTQTPSHQVTQMGQEVILRCVPISNHLYFYWYRQILGQKVEFLVSFYNNEISEKSEIFDDQFSVERPDGSNFTLKIRSTKLEDSAMYFCASSVSGTDTQYFGPGTRLTVL.

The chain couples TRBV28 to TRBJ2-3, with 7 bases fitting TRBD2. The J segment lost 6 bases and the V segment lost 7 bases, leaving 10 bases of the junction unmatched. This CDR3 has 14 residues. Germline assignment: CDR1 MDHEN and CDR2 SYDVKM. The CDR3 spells CASKTGGEGDTQYF. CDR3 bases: TGTGCCAGCAAAACGGGGGGAGAGGGGGATACGCAGTATTTT.

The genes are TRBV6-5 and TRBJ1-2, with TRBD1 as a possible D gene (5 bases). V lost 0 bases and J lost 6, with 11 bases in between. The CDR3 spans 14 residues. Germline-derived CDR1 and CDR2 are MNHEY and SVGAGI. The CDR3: CASSYSAGGDGYTF. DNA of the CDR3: TGTGCCAGCAGTTACTCTGCCGGGGGGGATGGCTACACCTTC.

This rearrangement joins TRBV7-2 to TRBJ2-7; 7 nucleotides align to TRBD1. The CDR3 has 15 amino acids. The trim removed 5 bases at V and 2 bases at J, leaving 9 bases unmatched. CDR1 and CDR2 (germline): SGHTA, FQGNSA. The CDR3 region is CASSRGQPRAYEQYF. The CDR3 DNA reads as TGTGCCAGCAGCAGGGGACAGCCTAGAGCCTACGAGCAGTACTTC.

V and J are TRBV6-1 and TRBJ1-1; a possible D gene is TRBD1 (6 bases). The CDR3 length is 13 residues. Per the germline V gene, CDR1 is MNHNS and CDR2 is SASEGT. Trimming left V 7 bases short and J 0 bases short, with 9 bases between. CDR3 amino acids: CASTGQLNTEAFF. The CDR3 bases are TGTGCCAGCACCGGACAGTTGAACACTGAAGCTTTCTTT.

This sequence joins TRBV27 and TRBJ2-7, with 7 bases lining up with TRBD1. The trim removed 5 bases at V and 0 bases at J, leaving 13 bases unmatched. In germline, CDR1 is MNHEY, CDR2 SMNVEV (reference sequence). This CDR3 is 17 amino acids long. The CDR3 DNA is TGTGCCAGCAGTCTGACCCCCGGGACAGCGCTCTCCTACGAGCAGTACTTC. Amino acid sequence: CASSLTPGTALSYEQYF.

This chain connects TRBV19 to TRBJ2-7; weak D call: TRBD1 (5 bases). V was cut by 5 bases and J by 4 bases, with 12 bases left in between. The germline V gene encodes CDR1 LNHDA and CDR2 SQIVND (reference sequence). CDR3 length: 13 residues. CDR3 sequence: CASSSGFRYEQYF. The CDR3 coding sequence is TGTGCCAGTAGTTCAGGGTTTCGTTACGAGCAGTACTTC.

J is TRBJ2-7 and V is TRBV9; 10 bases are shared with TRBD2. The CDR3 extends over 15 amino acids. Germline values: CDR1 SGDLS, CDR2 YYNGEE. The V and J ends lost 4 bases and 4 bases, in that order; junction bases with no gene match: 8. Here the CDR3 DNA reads TGTGCCAGCAGCCTTACTAGCGGGACCCCTTACGAGCAGTACTTC. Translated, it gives CASSLTSGTPYEQYF. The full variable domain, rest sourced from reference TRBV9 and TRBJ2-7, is DSGVTQTPKHLITATGQRVTLRCSPRSGDLSVYWYQQSLDQGLQFLIQYYNGEERAKGNILERFSAQQFPDLHSELNLSSLELGDSALYFCASSLTSGTPYEQYFGPGTRLTVT.